Below, 15 T cell receptor beta chains from the same sample are listed, as sequenced in a study of cytomegalovirus exposure and HLA in healthy donors. The PCR used 60 Vbeta and 13 Jbeta primers. The data were produced by immunoSEQ multiplex PCR, yet TCRdb's version contains in-frame clones alone and is incomplete. The table lists approximately 180,000 clones, 84% of them singletons. The material sequenced was PBMCs. The receptors stem from a girl between 5 and 17 years old in good health and CMV-seropositive.

The chain couples TRBV9 to TRBJ2-6; the match to TRBD2 covers 8 bases. V gave up 4 bases and J gave up 0 bases; unmatched junction bases: 9. CDR1 is SGDLS, CDR2 YYNGEE, per germline. The CDR3 runs to 18 residues. CDR3 residues: CASSLTAGASSGANVLTF. In DNA, the CDR3 is TGTGCCAGCAGCCTCACAGCGGGGGCCTCCTCTGGGGCCAACGTCCTGACTTTC.

This chain joins TRBV5-1 and TRBJ1-4, with D perhaps TRBD1 (5 bases). CDR3 length: 15 residues. Between the trimmed V and J ends, which lost 3 bases and 4 bases, there was a span of 13 bases. The V gene's germline CDR1 is SGHRS and CDR2 YFSETQ. CDR3 nucleotides: TGCGCCAGCAGCTGGTCAGGGCTTAATAATGAAAAACTGTTTTTT. Translation gives CASSWSGLNNEKLFF.

V usage is TRBV7-2 and J usage is TRBJ2-7, with no clear D. V was clipped by 6 bases and J by 2 bases, with 14 bases between them. Germline lookup yields CDR1 SGHTA and CDR2 FQGNSA. CDR3 size: 14 residues. The CDR3 region has the DNA TGTGCCAGCAGTCCAAGAGCGACCGCCTACGAGCAGTACTTC. Translation: CASSPRATAYEQYF. The complete variable domain, with remaining parts taken from reference TRBV7-2 and TRBJ2-7, reads GAGVSQSPSNKVTEKGKDVELRCDPISGHTALYWYRQSLGQGLEFLIYFQGNSAPDKSGLPSDRFSAERTGGSVSTLTIQRTQQEDSAVYLCASSPRATAYEQYFGPGTRLTVT.

This sequence joins TRBV12-5 and TRBJ1-1; 11 bases are a match to TRBD1. This CDR3 has 14 amino acids. Trimming took 4 bases from V and 4 from J; bases not matched to a gene: 2. Germline assignment: CDR1 LGHNT and CDR2 FRNRAP. CDR3 coding DNA: TGTGCTAGTGGTTGGACAGGGGGCGGCACTGAAGCTTTCTTT. Residues: CASGWTGGGTEAFF.

The chain combines TRBV9 with TRBJ2-3, with D perhaps matching TRBD2 (6 bases). Trimming removed 3 bases at V and 4 bases at J, with 21 bases between. The CDR3 extends over 17 amino acids. Germline loops: CDR1 SGDLS, CDR2 YYNGEE. In nucleotides, the CDR3 is TGTGCCAGCAGCGCTACGGGGACTCCTGGGAGTTCAGATACGCAGTATTTT. The encoded protein is CASSATGTPGSSDTQYF.

The chain has TRBV6-6 and TRBJ1-4; D unresolved. CDR1 and CDR2 (germline): MNHNY, SVGAGI (reference sequence). The CDR3 runs to 11 residues. V lost 7 bases, J lost 7 bases, and 7 bases lay in between. The CDR3 sequence: CASTGFEKLFF. CDR3 nucleotides: TGTGCCAGCACCGGGTTTGAAAAACTGTTTTTT.

The chain uses TRBV29-1 and TRBJ2-7; TRBD1 matches at 9 bases. The length of the CDR3 is 13 residues. V was clipped by 4 bases and J by 0 bases; unmatched bases: 1. CDR1 SQVTM and CDR2 ANQGSEA come from the germline V gene. DNA of the CDR3: TGCAGCGTTGGGACAGGGGACTCCTACGAGCAGTACTTC. Protein sequence: CSVGTGDSYEQYF.

V and J are TRBV5-1 and TRBJ2-3; TRBD1 aligns across 8 bases. Per germline, CDR1 SGHRS and CDR2 YFSETQ. Losses at the gene ends were 3 bases for V and 3 bases for J; bases not matched to a gene: 6. The CDR3 runs 15 residues. CDR3 coding DNA: TGCGCCAGCAGCTACTATACAGGGGGAACAGATACGCAGTATTTT. Its protein product is CASSYYTGGTDTQYF. Complete variable domain (other parts from reference TRBV5-1 and TRBJ2-3): KAGVTQTPRYLIKTRGQQVTLSCSPISGHRSVSWYQQTPGQGLQFLFEYFSETQRNKGNFPGRFSGRQFSNSRSEMNVSTLELGDSALYLCASSYYTGGTDTQYFGPGTRLTVL.

This chain connects TRBV7-9 to TRBJ2-1; D gene unclear. This CDR3 is built from 13 residues. Germline lookup yields CDR1 SEHNR and CDR2 FQNEAQ (reference sequence). Trimming left V 6 bases short and J 10 bases short, with 16 bases between. The CDR3 nucleotides are TGTGCCAGCAGGCAACCCAGTAGCCGCGAGCAGTTCTTC. This codes for CASRQPSSREQFF.

This chain joins TRBV30 and TRBJ1-6, with unresolved D. The V end lost 3 bases, the J end lost 10 bases, and 10 bases lay between the germline ends. Germline CDR1 is GTSNPN and CDR2 is SVGIG (reference sequence). CDR3 length: 12 residues. CDR3 DNA: TGTGCCTGGAGACTGGGCAACTCACCCCTCCACTTT. Protein: CAWRLGNSPLHF.

The chain joins TRBV19 to TRBJ1-4; 7 bases agree with TRBD1. Germline trimming cut 10 bases from V and 8 bases from J; bases unmatched to any gene: 13. CDR3 size: 14 residues. Germline CDR1 reads LNHDA; CDR2 reads SQIVND (reference sequence). CDR3 region: CATRDRPGEEKLFF. The CDR3, as DNA: TGTGCCACTCGGGACAGACCAGGTGAAGAAAAACTGTTTTTT.

The chain recombines TRBV7-8 with TRBJ2-5; weak D call: TRBD2 (5 bases). Trimming pared 2 bases from V and 1 base from J, leaving 8 bases between. The CDR3 length is 14 residues. Germline lookup yields CDR1 SGHVS and CDR2 FQNEAQ. DNA of the CDR3: TGTGCCAGCAGCTTACGTCTAGCCCAAGAGACCCAGTACTTC. Translation gives CASSLRLAQETQYF.

The chain is built from TRBV19 and TRBJ1-4; 7 bases fit TRBD1. CDR1 and CDR2 (germline): LNHDA, SQIVND (reference sequence). There are 15 residues in the CDR3. V trimming: 3 bases; J trimming: 3 bases; junction bases outside the gene matches: 4. The CDR3 protein is CASSIKGQPNEKLFF. The CDR3 DNA reads TGTGCCAGTAGTATTAAGGGACAGCCTAATGAAAAACTGTTTTTT.

The V gene is TRBV12-5, the J gene TRBJ2-7; a weak D match, TRBD1 (5 bases). This CDR3 has 14 residues. Germline V CDR1 and CDR2: LGHNT, FRNRAP. Trimming removed 2 bases at V and 3 bases at J, with 11 bases between. CDR3 nucleotides: TGTGCTAGTGGTTTGTCTACAGGCTTCTACGAGCAGTACTTC. It yields the protein CASGLSTGFYEQYF.

Of note for this clone: Other DNA sequences from this sample encode an identical CDR3 as well. The chain is built from TRBV27 and TRBJ2-5, with no clear D. The germline gives CDR1 MNHEY, CDR2 SMNVEV (reference sequence). The CDR3 is 17 amino acids. V shed 3 bases and J shed 1 base, with 18 bases lying between them. In nucleotides, the CDR3 is TGTGCCAGCAGTTTGTACCGCGGAAGATTTTCCCAAGAGACCCAGTACTTC. Its protein is CASSLYRGRFSQETQYF.